This T cell receptor (beta chain) was identified in a study of glioma-infiltrating T cells listed by TCRdb under 2016. With regard to the full study: TCR alpha- and beta-chain repertoires were sequenced from glioma tissue, non-neoplastic brain tissue and matched peripheral blood mononuclear cells. To measure how far tissue and blood T-cell populations diverged, each tissue-infiltrating repertoire was compared against the peripheral blood repertoire of the same patient. The paired cohort comprised three low-grade glioma patients, several primary glioblastoma patients and three non-glioma patients contributing non-neoplastic brain tissue. Paper-wide results and their limitations: Group comparisons were based on small numbers of patients: three non-neoplastic, three low-grade glioma and roughly eight glioblastoma patients. Very few CDR3 sequences were shared between tissue and blood, attributed to high CDR3 diversity and limited sampling. VJ-independent divergence between tissue and blood was found to be below expectation in non-neoplastic patients but above expectation in all gliomas, particularly low-grade gliomas.

For CDR1 and CDR2, the germline V gene lists MNHEY and SVGEGT. Counted from cysteine to phenylalanine, this CDR3 has 14 amino acids. Only the CDR3 DNA stays, 42 bases, in frame from base 1. V loses 6 bases at its end and J loses 7 bases; junction bases beyond the gene matches: 5. This clonotype has just a few counts. What antigen it recognizes has not been identified. This sequence may be a read error, since a much larger clone differs from it by one base. The iRepertoire nested amplicon-rescue multiplex PCR (arm-PCR) platform was used to amplify TCR alpha and beta CDR3 regions from RNA. The input for one-step reverse transcription and amplification was 100-400 ng of either tissue mRNA or PBMC total RNA. After bead purification, a secondary multiplex PCR added Illumina adapters, and libraries were gel-purified between 200 and 400 bp. Internal 6-nucleotide barcodes were carried by the libraries and were used for demultiplexing. Sequencing of libraries was performed on an Illumina MiSeq with 2x220 or 2x250 nucleotide paired-end reads. In the paper's pipeline: Paired reads were merged using FLASH 1.2.11 and aligned with BWA-MEM to the GRCh37 human genome, and TRA and TRB reads were then extracted. An IMGT-derived reference of cassette sequences and CDR3 motifs, with pseudogenes included, was used for V and J assignment. Three-frame translation of reads was performed, and productive CDR3s were defined as those with a C...FGXG motif and no stop codons. Clonotypes were defined as unique combinations of V-J cassette pair and CDR3 amino acid sequence. Filtering of reads was based on Hamming distance, with the threshold set by the sequence error rate of each sample in mapped regions. TCRdb passed the public sequencing reads through fastp at Q25 and MiXCR, retaining productive beta sequences. Rows are combined by CDR3 protein, so each entry shows the most common genes and DNA. These V and J calls originate from TCRdb's pipeline instead of the authors' own analysis. The sample includes under 150,000 distinct CDR3 sequences, with 39% observed a single time. Around 20% of the sample is taken by the ten largest.

The chain couples TRBV6-2 or TRBV6-3 to TRBJ2-7; TRBD2 fits 14 bases in the junction. Material for sequencing was glioma tissue, nonneoplastic brain tissue, or PBMCs (not recorded which). The origin of this receptor is a human donor with low-grade glioma or glioblastoma, undergoing nonglioma brain surgery, or in good health (not recorded which). At the DNA level, the sequence is TGTGCCAGCAGGACTAGCGGGGGGGCTATTGAGCAGTACTTC. Translated, this gives CASRTSGGAIEQYF.